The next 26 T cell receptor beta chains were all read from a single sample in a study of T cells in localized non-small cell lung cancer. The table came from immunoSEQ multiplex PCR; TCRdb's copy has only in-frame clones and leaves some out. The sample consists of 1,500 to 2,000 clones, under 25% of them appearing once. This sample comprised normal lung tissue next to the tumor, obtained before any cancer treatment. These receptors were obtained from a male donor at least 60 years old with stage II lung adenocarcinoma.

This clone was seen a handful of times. CDR3 DNA sequence: TGTGCCAGCGGATTATCTGGGGCCAACGTCCTGACTTTC. As protein: CASGLSGANVLTF. This chain joins TRBV12-5 and TRBJ2-6; weak D call: TRBD2 (5 bases). Germline CDR1 reads LGHNT; CDR2 reads FRNRAP. The CDR3 consists of 13 residues.

This chain's CDR3 is CASSIGTTGPRELFF. For the CDR3, the DNA is TGTGCCAGTAGTATCGGAACTACAGGTCCCCGGGAGCTGTTTTTT. The gene calls are TRBV19 and TRBJ2-2; maybe TRBD1 (5 bases). Germline-derived CDR1 and CDR2 are LNHDA and SQIVND (reference sequence). The CDR3 is 15 amino acids. V lost 3 bases and J lost 9, with 17 bases in between.

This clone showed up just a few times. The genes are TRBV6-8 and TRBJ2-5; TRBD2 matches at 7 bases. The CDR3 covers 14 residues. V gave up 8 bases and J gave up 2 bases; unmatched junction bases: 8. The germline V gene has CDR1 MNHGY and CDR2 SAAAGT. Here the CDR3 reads CASGRTGGQETQYF. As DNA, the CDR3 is TGTGCCAGCGGAAGGACGGGAGGTCAAGAGACCCAGTACTTC.

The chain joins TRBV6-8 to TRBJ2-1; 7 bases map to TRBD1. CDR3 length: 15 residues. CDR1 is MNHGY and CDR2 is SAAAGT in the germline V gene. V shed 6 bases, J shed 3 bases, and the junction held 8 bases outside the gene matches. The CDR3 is CASSYIPGGYNEQFF. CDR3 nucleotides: TGTGCCAGCAGCTACATACCAGGGGGCTACAATGAGCAGTTCTTC.

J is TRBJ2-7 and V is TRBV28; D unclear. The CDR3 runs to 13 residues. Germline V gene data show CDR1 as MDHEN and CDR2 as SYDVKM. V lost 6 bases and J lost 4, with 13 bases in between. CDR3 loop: CASRPARMYEQYF. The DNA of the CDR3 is TGTGCCAGCAGGCCAGCCAGGATGTACGAGCAGTACTTC.

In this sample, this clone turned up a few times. CDR3 protein: CATSRVRAGLGANEQFF. CDR3 DNA: TGTGCCACCAGCAGGGTTCGGGCAGGGCTAGGCGCGAATGAGCAGTTCTTC. This chain links TRBV15 with TRBJ2-1, with D possibly being TRBD1 (5 bases). V was trimmed by 3 bases and J by 7 bases, leaving 22 bases between them. The CDR3 consists of 17 residues. Germline V gene sequence: CDR1 LNHNV, CDR2 YYDKDF (reference sequence).

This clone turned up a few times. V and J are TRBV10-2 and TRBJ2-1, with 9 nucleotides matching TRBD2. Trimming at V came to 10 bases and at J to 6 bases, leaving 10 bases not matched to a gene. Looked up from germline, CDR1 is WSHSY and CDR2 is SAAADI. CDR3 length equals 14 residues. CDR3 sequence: CATQFSGSSNEQFF. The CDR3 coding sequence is TGCGCCACCCAGTTTAGCGGGAGTTCCAATGAGCAGTTCTTC.

CDR3 loop: CASRTGVETPYGYTF. In nucleotides, the CDR3 is TGTGCCAGCAGAACAGGGGTGGAAACTCCCTATGGCTACACCTTC. This sequence joins TRBV11-3 and TRBJ1-2, with TRBD1 identical over 7 bases. J lost 4 bases, V lost 6 bases, and 11 bases had no gene match. Germline CDR1 is SGHNT and CDR2 is YENEEA. The CDR3 consists of 15 residues.

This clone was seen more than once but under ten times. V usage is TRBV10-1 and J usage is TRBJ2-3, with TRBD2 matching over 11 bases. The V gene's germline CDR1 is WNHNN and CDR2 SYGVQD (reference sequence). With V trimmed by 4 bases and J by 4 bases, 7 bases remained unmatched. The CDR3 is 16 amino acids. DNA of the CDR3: TGCGCCAGCAGTGGAAGACTAGCGGGAAACTCAGATACGCAGTATTTT. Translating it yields CASSGRLAGNSDTQYF.

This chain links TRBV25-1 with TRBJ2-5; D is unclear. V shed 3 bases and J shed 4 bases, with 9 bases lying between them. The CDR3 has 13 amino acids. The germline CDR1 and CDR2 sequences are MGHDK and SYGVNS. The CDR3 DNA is TGTGCCAGCAGTGAGTGGGGAACAGAGACCCAGTACTTC. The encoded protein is CASSEWGTETQYF.

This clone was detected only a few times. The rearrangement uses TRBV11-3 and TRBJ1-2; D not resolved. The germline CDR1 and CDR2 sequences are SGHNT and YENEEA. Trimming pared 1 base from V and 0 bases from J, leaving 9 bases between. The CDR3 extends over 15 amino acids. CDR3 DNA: TGTGCCAGCAGCTTAGGGAGTACCGCTAACTATGGCTACACCTTC. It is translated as CASSLGSTANYGYTF.

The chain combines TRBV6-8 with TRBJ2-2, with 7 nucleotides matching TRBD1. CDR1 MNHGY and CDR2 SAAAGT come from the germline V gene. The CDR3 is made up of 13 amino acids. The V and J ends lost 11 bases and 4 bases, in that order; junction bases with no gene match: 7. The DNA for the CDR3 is TGTGCCTCTCAGGGGGAGAGCACCGGGGAGCTGTTTTTT. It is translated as CASQGESTGELFF.

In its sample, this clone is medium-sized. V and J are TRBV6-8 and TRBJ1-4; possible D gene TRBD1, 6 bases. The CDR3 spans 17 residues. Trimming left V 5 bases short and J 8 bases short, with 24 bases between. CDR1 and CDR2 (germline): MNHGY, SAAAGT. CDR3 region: CASSDSPPGGGREKLFF. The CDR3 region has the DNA TGTGCCAGCAGTGATTCCCCACCGGGAGGGGGAAGAGAAAAACTGTTTTTT.

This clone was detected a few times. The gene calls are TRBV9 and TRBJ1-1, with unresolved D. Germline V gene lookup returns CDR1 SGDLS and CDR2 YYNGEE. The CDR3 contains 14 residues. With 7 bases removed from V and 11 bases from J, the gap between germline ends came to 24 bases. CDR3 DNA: TGTGCCAGCGGCCGGGATGCGGTCGGGTTTGGGGCTTTCTTT. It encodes CASGRDAVGFGAFF.

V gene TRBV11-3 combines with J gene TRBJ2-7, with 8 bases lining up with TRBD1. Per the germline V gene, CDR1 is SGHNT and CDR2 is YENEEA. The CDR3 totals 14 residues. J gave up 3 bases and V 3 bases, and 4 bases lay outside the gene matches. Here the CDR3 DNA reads TGTGCCAGCAGCTTGACGGACAGGGACTACGAGCAGTACTTC. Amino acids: CASSLTDRDYEQYF.

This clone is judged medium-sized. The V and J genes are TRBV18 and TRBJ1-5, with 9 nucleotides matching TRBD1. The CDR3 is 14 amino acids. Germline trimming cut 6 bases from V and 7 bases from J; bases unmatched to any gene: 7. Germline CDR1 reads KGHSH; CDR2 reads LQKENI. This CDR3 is CASSTTGGEQPQHF. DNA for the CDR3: TGTGCCAGCTCCACCACAGGGGGCGAGCAGCCCCAGCATTTT.

DNA for the CDR3: TGTGCCAGCAGTGAATATAGGGGGGATGGCTACACCTTC. Protein product: CASSEYRGDGYTF. J is TRBJ1-2 and V is TRBV2; D possibly corresponds to TRBD1 (6 bases). Per the germline V gene, CDR1 is SNHLY and CDR2 is FYNNEI. The V end was cut by 2 bases, the J end by 6 bases, with 10 bases between. The CDR3 is 13 residues long.

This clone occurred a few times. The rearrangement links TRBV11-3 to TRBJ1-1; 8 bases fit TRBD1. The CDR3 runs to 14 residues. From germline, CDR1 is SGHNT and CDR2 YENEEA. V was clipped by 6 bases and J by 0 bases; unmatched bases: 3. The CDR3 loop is CASRPDRVNTEAFF. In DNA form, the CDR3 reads TGTGCCAGCAGACCGGACAGGGTGAACACTGAAGCTTTCTTT.

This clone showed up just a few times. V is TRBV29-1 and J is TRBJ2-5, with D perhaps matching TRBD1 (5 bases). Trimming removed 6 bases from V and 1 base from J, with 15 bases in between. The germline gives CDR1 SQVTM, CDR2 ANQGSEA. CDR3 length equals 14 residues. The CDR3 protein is CSVRETDRQETQYF. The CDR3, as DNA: TGCAGCGTACGAGAGACAGACCGCCAAGAGACCCAGTACTTC.

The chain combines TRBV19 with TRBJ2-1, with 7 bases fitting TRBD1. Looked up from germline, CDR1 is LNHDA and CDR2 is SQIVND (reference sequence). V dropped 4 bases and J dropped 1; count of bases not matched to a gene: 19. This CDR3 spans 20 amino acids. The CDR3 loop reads CASSNLFRDRPSGSYNEQFF. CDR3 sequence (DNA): TGTGCCAGTAGTAACCTCTTCCGGGACAGACCATCGGGGTCCTACAATGAGCAGTTCTTC. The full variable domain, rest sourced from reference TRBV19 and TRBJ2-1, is DGGITQSPKYLFRKEGQNVTLSCEQNLNHDAMYWYRQDPGQGLRLIYYSQIVNDFQKGDIAEGYSVSREKKESFPLTVTSAQKNPTAFYLCASSNLFRDRPSGSYNEQFFGPGTRLTVL.

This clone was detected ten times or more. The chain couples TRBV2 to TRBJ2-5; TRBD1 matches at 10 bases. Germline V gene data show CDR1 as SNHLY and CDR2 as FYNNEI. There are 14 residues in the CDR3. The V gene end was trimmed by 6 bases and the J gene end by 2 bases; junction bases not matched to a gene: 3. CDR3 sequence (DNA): TGTGCCAGCAGCCGACAGGGGGCTCAAGAGACCCAGTACTTC. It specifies CASSRQGAQETQYF.

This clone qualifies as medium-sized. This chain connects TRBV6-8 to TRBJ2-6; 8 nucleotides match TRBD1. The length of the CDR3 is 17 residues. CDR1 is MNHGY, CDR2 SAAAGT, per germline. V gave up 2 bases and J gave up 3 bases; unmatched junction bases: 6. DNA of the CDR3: TGTGCCAGCAGTTACGGGGGACAGGTATATGGGGCCAACGTCCTGACTTTC. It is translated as CASSYGGQVYGANVLTF.

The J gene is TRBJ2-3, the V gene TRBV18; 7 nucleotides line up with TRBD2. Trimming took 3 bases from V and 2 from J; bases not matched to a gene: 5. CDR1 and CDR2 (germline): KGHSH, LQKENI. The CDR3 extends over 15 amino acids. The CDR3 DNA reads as TGTGCCAGCTCACCCCTAGCGGTTGACACAGATACGCAGTATTTT. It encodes CASSPLAVDTDTQYF.

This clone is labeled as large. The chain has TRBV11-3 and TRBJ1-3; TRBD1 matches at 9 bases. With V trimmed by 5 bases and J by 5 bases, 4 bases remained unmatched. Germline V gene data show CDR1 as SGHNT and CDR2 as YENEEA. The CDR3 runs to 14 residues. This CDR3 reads CASSPTGGRNTIYF. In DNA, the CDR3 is TGTGCCAGCAGCCCGACAGGGGGTCGAAACACCATATATTTT. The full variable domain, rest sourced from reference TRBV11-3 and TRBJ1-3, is EAGVVQSPRYKIIEKKQPVAFWCNPISGHNTLYWYLQNLGQGPELLIRYENEEAVDDSQLPKDRFSAERLKGVDSTLKIQPAELGDSAVYLCASSPTGGRNTIYFGEGSWLTVV.

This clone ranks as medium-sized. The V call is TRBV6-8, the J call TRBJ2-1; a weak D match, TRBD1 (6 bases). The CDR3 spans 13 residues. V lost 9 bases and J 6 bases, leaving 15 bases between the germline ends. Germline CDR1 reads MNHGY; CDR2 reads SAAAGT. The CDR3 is CASWAVTGNEQFF. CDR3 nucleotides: TGTGCCAGTTGGGCCGTGACAGGCAATGAGCAGTTCTTC.

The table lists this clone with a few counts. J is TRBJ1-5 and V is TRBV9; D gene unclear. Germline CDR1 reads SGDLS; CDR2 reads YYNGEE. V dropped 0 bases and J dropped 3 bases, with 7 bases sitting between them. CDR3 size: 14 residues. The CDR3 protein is CASSVAGNNQPQHF. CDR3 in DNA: TGTGCCAGCAGCGTAGCTGGGAACAATCAGCCCCAGCATTTT.